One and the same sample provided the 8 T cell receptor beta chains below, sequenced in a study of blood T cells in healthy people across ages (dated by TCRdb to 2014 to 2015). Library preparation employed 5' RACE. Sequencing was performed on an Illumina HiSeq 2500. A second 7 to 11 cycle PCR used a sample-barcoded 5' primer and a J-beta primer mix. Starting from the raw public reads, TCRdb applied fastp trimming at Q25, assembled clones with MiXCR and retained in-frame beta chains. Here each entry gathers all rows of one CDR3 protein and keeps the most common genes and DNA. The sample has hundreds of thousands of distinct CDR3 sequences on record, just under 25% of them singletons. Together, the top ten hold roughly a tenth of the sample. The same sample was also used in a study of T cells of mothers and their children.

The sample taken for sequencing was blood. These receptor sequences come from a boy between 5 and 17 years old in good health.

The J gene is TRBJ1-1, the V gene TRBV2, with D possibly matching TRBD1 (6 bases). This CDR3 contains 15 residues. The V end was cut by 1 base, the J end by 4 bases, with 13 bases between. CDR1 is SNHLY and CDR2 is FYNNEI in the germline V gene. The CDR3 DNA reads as TGTGCCAGCAGTGAAGACAGGGCGTCGGGCACTGAAGCTTTCTTT. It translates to CASSEDRASGTEAFF.

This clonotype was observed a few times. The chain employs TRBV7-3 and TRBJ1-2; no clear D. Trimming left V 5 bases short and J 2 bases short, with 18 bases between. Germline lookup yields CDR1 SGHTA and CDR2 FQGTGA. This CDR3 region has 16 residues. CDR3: CASSLRAGVSNYGYTF. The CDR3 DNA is TGTGCCAGCAGCCTTAGGGCCGGGGTTTCGAACTATGGCTACACCTTC.

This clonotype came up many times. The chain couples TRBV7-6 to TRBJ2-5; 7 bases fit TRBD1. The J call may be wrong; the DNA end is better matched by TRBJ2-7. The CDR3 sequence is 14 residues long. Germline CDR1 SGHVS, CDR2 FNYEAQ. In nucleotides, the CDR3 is TGTGCCAGCAGCACCGCACAGGGGTCCTACGAGCAGTACTTC. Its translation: CASSTAQGSYEQYF.

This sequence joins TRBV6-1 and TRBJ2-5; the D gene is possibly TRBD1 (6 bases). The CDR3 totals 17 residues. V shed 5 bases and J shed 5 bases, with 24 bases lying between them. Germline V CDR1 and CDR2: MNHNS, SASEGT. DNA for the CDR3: TGTGCCAGCAGTAAGCCACTTATCAGGGGCCCCTCCGAGACCCAGTACTTC. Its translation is CASSKPLIRGPSETQYF.

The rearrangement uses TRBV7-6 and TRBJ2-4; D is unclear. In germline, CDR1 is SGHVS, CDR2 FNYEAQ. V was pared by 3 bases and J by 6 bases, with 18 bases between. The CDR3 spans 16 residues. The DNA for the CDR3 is TGTGCCAGCAGCTTCGACGACGGTCCGGAATCAAACATTCAGTACTTC. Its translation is CASSFDDGPESNIQYF.

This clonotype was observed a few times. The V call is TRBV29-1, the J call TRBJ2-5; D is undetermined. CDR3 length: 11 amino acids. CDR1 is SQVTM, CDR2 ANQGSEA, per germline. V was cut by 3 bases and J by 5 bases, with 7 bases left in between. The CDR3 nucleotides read TGCAGCGTTGATATCGGGGAGACCCAGTACTTC. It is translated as CSVDIGETQYF.

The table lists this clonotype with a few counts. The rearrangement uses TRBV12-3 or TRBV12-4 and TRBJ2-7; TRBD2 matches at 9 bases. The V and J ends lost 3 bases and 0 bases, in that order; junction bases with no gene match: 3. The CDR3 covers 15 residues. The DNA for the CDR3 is TGTGCCAGCAGTTTCAATAGCGGGAGCTCCTACGAGCAGTACTTC. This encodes CASSFNSGSSYEQYF.

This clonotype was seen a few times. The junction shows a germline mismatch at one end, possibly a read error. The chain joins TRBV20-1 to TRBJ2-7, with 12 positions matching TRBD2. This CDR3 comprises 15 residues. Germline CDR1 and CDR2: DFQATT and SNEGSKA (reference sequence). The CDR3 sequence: CSAKRLAGVGYEQYF. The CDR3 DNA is TGCAGCGCTAAGAGACTAGCGGGAGTTGGCTACGAGCAGTACTTC.